This T cell receptor beta chain is from a study of CD8+CD57+ T cells in acquired aplastic anemia. Study-wide background: The average for DNA from sorted CD4+ and CD8+ cells was 2.5 to 4 ug. Findings of the study overall: Patients and controls shared roughly 28 CD8+ CDR3 sequences, which appeared highly expressed in patients and within their immunodominant clones. Simpson's diversity of CD8+ cells was not significantly different in patients compared with controls.

This clonotype was seen a single time. Its antigen is undetermined. Germline V gene sequence: CDR1 DFQATT, CDR2 SNEGSKA (reference sequence). The CDR3 contains 14 residues. J was trimmed by 5 bases and V by 0 bases; bases with no gene match: 6. Genomic DNA was employed as the template in profiling TCR beta VDJ and CDR3. One entry per CDR3 protein results from TCRdb running MiXCR on the reads. The table records approximately 190,000 distinct CDR3 sequences, 50% to 75% of them present only once. The chain joins TRBV20-1 to TRBJ2-7; TRBD1 aligns across 8 bases. This clonotype was obtained from a human donor with severe aplastic anemia or a healthy control (not recorded which). The sequenced sample consisted of sorted CD4+, CD8+, or CD8+CD57+ T cells (not recorded which) from PBMCs. CDR3 sequence: CSARDSGQGNEQYF. CDR3 sequence (DNA): TGCAGTGCTAGAGATTCCGGACAGGGAAACGAGCAGTACTTC.